This T cell receptor (beta chain) was identified in a study of immune evolution from preneoplasia to lung adenocarcinoma. Whole-study context: HLA loss of heterozygosity: 5.5% to 8.5% AIS, about 15% MIA, roughly 30% ADC, none AAH. Study-level points and caveats: Later-stage lesions seemingly showed higher T cell density and diversity than normal lung.

After pathologic assessment, macro-dissection selected premalignant or tumor cells for extraction. Regarding this clone: Antigen unknown.

Repertoires were generated with immunoSEQ multiplex PCR, while TCRdb's copy carries only in-frame clones and drops some. The table has 9,000 to 10,000 clones, 88% seen once. V gave up 0 bases and J gave up 8 bases, with 10 bases separating them. The CDR3 is made up of 14 amino acids. Germline CDR1 MNHEY, CDR2 SVGAGI. This TCR was sampled from a person aged 65-85 years with invasive lung adenocarcinoma. Some clones in this sample may be carry-over from other donors' samples. V is TRBV6-5 and J is TRBJ1-4, with D unclear. The source material was FFPE invasive lung adenocarcinoma tissue. DNA of the CDR3: TGTGCCAGCAGTTACTCGGCAGTAAAGGAAAAACTGTTTTTT. Its protein product is CASSYSAVKEKLFF.